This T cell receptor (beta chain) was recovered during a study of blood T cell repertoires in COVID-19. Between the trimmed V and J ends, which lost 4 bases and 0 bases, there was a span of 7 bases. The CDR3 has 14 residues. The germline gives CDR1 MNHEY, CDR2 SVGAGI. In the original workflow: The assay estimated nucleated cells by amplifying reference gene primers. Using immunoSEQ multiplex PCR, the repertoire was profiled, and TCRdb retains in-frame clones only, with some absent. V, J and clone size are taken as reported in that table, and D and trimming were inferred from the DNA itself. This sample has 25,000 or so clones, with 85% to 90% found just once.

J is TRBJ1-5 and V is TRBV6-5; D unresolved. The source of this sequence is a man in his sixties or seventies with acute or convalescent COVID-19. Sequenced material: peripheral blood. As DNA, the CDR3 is TGTGCCAGCAGTTCACAGTATAGCAATCAGCCCCAGCATTTT. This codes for CASSSQYSNQPQHF.